This is a list of T cell receptor beta chains from one sample in a study of identical twins. TCRdb independently ran MiXCR on the 5' RACE reads; one entry per CDR3 protein. The profile covers more than 1.5 million distinct CDR3 sequences, with about 32% appearing a single time and 0.25% to 0.3% taken by the ten largest. Sequencing input: cord blood. The receptor set was obtained from a newborn girl in good health. CDR3s include the opening cysteine and the closing phenylalanine or tryptophan. Fields, in order: clone size, J gene, V gene, D gene, CDR3 protein, CDR3 DNA. A D gene is named only where the DNA matches it firmly. Some rows have no size entry. The others give once, few or many, or a class for an expanded clone.

few TRBJ2-1 TRBV7-2 TRBD2 CASSLGLAARYNEQFF TGTGCCAGCAGCTTAGGTCTAGCGGCCCGGTACAATGAGCAGTTCTTC
few TRBJ1-1 TRBV10-3 NA CAISGSMNTEAFF TGTGCCATCAGCGGAAGCATGAACACTGAAGCTTTCTTT
NA TRBJ2-2 TRBV7-9 NA CASSSRPKAGTEIHTGELFF TGTGCCAGCAGCTCAAGGCCCAAGGCCGGGACGGAAATACACACCGGGGAGCTGTTTTTT
few TRBJ2-7 TRBV6-5 TRBD2 CASSVGLVTYNEQYF TGTGCCAGCAGTGTGGGACTAGTGACCTACAATGAGCAGTACTTC
few TRBJ2-1 TRBV20-1 NA CSVIGSSYNEQFF TGCAGTGTAATCGGAAGCTCCTACAATGAGCAGTTCTTC
NA TRBJ2-7 TRBV7-2 NA CASSLMGTPYEQYF TGTGCCAGCAGCTTAATGGGGACTCCCTACGAGCAGTACTTC
NA TRBJ2-7 TRBV10-3 TRBD2 CAISAETSGDPSYNEQYF TGTGCCATCAGTGCGGAAACTAGCGGGGACCCTTCCTACAATGAGCAGTACTTC
NA TRBJ2-4 TRBV5-1 NA CASSLDMRLDKNIQYF TGCGCCAGCAGCTTGGATATGAGGTTGGACAAAAACATTCAGTACTTC
few TRBJ1-5 TRBV28 NA CASSLSWGRQPQHF TGTGCCAGCAGTTTATCGTGGGGGCGTCAGCCCCAGCATTTT
NA TRBJ2-7 TRBV29-1 NA CSVEKREGYDEQYF TGCAGCGTTGAGAAACGTGAAGGATACGACGAGCAGTACTTC
NA TRBJ2-1 TRBV4-1 NA CASSQVVLFNVQFF TGCGCCAGCAGCCAAGTGGTTCTCTTCAATGTGCAGTTCTTC
NA TRBJ2-1 TRBV27 TRBD2 CTSSLSAWTSGMWGVNEQFF TGTACCAGCAGTTTATCTGCGTGGACTAGCGGGATGTGGGGGGTTAATGAGCAGTTCTTC
NA TRBJ2-4 TRBV29-1 NA CSVGGGAKNIRYF NA
NA TRBJ2-5 TRBV11-1 NA CASSTTGASADEQYF TGTGCCAGCAGCACTACCGGGGCTAGTGCCGATGAGCAGTACTTC
few TRBJ2-7 TRBV4-1 NA CASSHQTGPSSYEQYF TGCGCCAGCAGCCACCAGACAGGACCGAGCTCCTACGAGCAGTACTTC
few TRBJ1-4 TRBV2 NA CASSDRHRILSEKLFF TGTGCCAGCAGTGACCGTCACAGGATCTTAAGTGAAAAACTGTTTTTT
NA TRBJ2-3 TRBV30 NA CAWNPGYGGGTDTQYF TGTGCCTGGAATCCCGGGTATGGCGGGGGCACAGATACGCAGTATTTT
NA TRBJ2-5 TRBV5-1 NA CASSLYEHYF TGCGCCAGCAGCTTGTACGAGCACTACTTC
NA TRBJ1-1 TRBV6-1 NA CASLDLGRINTEAFF TGTGCCAGCCTTGACTTAGGACGGATTAACACTGAAGCTTTCTTT
few TRBJ2-7 TRBV11-2 NA CASSPRRSYNEQYF TGTGCCAGCAGCCCTCGGAGGTCCTACAATGAGCAGTACTTC
NA TRBJ2-7 TRBV6-1 NA CASSGGPGTPSYEQYF TGTGCCAGCAGTGGAGGCCCCGGGACACCATCCTACGAGCAGTACTTC
NA TRBJ2-7 TRBV7-8 NA CASEEVPGDPSDNEQYF TGTGCCAGCGAAGAGGTTCCGGGAGACCCCTCTGACAATGAGCAGTACTTC
NA TRBJ2-5 TRBV10-3 TRBD2 CAISEPGGIETQYF TGTGCCATCAGTGAACCGGGGGGGATCGAGACCCAGTACTTC
few TRBJ1-2 TRBV12-3/TRBV12-4 NA CASSHRDTLFYGYTF TGTGCCAGCAGTCACCGGGACACGCTTTTCTATGGCTACACCTTC
NA TRBJ2-7 TRBV7-9 NA CASSLRPRGVTYEQYF TGTGCCAGCAGCTTAAGGCCCAGGGGCGTGACCTACGAGCAGTACTTC
NA TRBJ1-2 TRBV12-3/TRBV12-4 NA CASSSLGFFTNYGYTF TGTGCCAGCAGCTCCCTGGGGTTTTTCACTAACTATGGCTACACCTTC
many TRBJ1-4 TRBV29-1 NA CSVAATNEKLFF TGCAGCGTTGCAGCAACTAATGAAAAACTGTTTTTT
few TRBJ2-3 TRBV15 NA CATSRDIAKADTQYF TGTGCCACCAGCAGAGATATAGCCAAGGCAGATACGCAGTATTTT
few TRBJ1-4 TRBV5-1 TRBD1 CASSLTGEREKLFF TGCGCCAGCAGCTTAACAGGGGAGAGGGAAAAACTGTTTTTT
many TRBJ2-7 TRBV12-3/TRBV12-4 NA CASRLRTYEQYF TGTGCCAGCCGACTTAGAACCTACGAGCAGTACTTC
NA TRBJ1-2 TRBV29-1 TRBD1 CSGAPGTGPYGYTF TGCAGCGGGGCCCCGGGGACAGGGCCTTATGGCTACACCTTC
NA TRBJ2-3 TRBV4-1 NA CASSQPGLTDTQYF TGCGCCAGCAGCCAACCGGGACTCACAGATACGCAGTATTTT
NA TRBJ2-5 TRBV5-6 NA CASSLTRWIWASQETQYF TGTGCCAGCAGCTTGACGCGTTGGATCTGGGCATCCCAAGAGACCCAGTACTTC
NA TRBJ2-4 TRBV28 TRBD1 CASSTPWTGAKNIQYF TGTGCCAGCAGTACCCCCTGGACAGGGGCCAAAAACATTCAGTACTTC
NA TRBJ2-7 TRBV29-1 NA CSAFRQGEGEQYF TGCAGCGCTTTCCGGCAGGGGGAGGGTGAGCAGTACTTC
few TRBJ2-7 TRBV4-1 TRBD2 CASSSGTRYNEQYF TGCGCCAGCAGTTCCGGGACTAGGTACAACGAGCAGTACTTC
few TRBJ1-1 TRBV4-2 TRBD1 CASSQGTGQNTEAFF TGTGCCAGCAGCCAGGGGACAGGCCAGAACACTGAAGCTTTCTTT
NA TRBJ2-7 TRBV29-1 TRBD2 CSAVHERGYNEQYF TGCAGCGCCGTCCACGAGCGGGGCTACAATGAGCAGTACTTC
few TRBJ2-1 TRBV29-1 NA CSVGLGVMDEQFF TGCAGCGTTGGTTTGGGGGTCATGGATGAGCAGTTCTTC
many TRBJ1-2 TRBV3-1 TRBD1 CASKIQGDYGYTF TGTGCCAGCAAGATCCAGGGGGACTATGGCTACACCTTC
few TRBJ2-3 TRBV5-1 TRBD2 CASSLVASGANTDTQYF TGCGCCAGCAGCTTGGTGGCTAGCGGGGCCAACACAGATACGCAGTATTTT
NA TRBJ2-3 TRBV2 TRBD1 CASSEAGGSADTQYF TGTGCCAGCAGTGAAGCAGGGGGCAGCGCAGATACGCAGTATTTT
NA TRBJ2-7 TRBV2 NA CASRVLQGGSYEQYF TGTGCCAGCAGAGTCCTCCAGGGTGGGTCCTACGAGCAGTACTTC
few TRBJ1-1 TRBV25-1 NA CASSDHTTNTEAFF TGTGCCAGCAGTGACCACACTACGAACACTGAAGCTTTCTTT
NA TRBJ1-5 TRBV28 TRBD1 CASSLLGTGGSNQPQHF TGTGCCAGCAGTTTGCTGGGGACAGGGGGTAGCAATCAGCCCCAGCATTTT
NA TRBJ1-1 TRBV7-9 NA CASSLFVGRDTEAFF TGTGCCAGCAGCTTATTTGTAGGGAGGGACACTGAAGCTTTCTTT
NA TRBJ2-5 TRBV29-1 TRBD2 CSAHPGTSIGETQYF TGCAGCGCCCACCCCGGGACTAGTATAGGAGAGACCCAGTACTTC
few TRBJ1-2 TRBV27 NA CASSFLGANYGYTF TGTGCCAGCAGTTTTTTGGGGGCCAACTATGGCTACACCTTC
NA TRBJ1-4 TRBV7-9 NA CASSSLGREEKLFF TGTGCCAGCAGCTCTCTTGGCCGGGAGGAAAAACTGTTTTTT
NA TRBJ2-3 TRBV7-7 NA CASSRNLASTDTQYF TGTGCCAGCAGCCGAAATCTAGCGAGCACAGATACGCAGTATTTT
NA TRBJ2-2 TRBV11-2 NA CASSSLLSGLTGELFF TGTGCCAGCAGCTCCCTCTTATCGGGCCTCACCGGGGAGCTGTTTTTT
NA TRBJ2-4 TRBV25-1 TRBD2 CASSELLAGEQYF TGTGCCAGCAGTGAATTACTAGCGGGGGAGCAGTACTTC